Included here is one T cell receptor beta chain sequence, with context. Its antigen is currently unknown. The record originates from a study of OX40 agonist ivuxolimab in advanced cancers. Study background: Dose-escalation patients' cancers were hepatocellular carcinoma, melanoma, renal cell or head and neck cancer. Study-wide points: On average, a greater number of expanded clones characterised CD8+ T cells relative to CD4+.

The assay was immunoSEQ multiplex PCR, and TCRdb's table has in-frame clones only and misses some. This sample carries roughly 72,000 clones, about 94% of them seen once, and the ten largest clones take 15% to 18%. Source: CD4+ or CD8+ T cells sorted from blood, taken in a trial of the OX40 agonist ivuxolimab. The TCR was taken from an adult with an advanced solid tumor such as melanoma, head and neck, liver or kidney cancer.

The CDR3 is CASRLAGTNTGELFF. The CDR3 DNA reads TGTGCCAGTAGGCTAGCGGGAACGAACACCGGGGAGCTGTTTTTT. The chain combines TRBV19 with TRBJ2-2; 9 positions match TRBD2. The V gene's germline CDR1 is LNHDA and CDR2 SQIVND (reference sequence). The CDR3 runs to 15 residues. Unmatched junction bases numbered 2, after V lost 6 bases and J lost 0 bases.